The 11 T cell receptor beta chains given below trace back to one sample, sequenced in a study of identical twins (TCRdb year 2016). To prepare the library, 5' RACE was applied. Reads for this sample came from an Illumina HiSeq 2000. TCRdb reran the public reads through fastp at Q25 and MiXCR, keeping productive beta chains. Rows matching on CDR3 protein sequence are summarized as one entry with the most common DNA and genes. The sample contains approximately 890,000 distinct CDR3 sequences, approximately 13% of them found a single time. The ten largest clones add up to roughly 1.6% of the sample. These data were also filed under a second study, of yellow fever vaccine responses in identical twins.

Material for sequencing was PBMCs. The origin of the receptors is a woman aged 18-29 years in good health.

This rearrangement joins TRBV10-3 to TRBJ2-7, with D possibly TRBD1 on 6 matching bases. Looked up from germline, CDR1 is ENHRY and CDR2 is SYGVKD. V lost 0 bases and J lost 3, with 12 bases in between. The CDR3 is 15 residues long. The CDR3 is CAISESGHSNYEQYF. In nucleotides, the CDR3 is TGTGCCATCAGTGAGTCGGGACATTCAAACTACGAGCAGTACTTC.

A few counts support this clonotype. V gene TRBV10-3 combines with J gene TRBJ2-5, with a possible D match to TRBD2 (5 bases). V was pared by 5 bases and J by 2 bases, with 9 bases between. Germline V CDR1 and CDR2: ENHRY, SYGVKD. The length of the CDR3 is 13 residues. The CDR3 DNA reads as TGTGCCATCAGTAGGCTAGCACAAGAGACCCAGTACTTC. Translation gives CAISRLAQETQYF.

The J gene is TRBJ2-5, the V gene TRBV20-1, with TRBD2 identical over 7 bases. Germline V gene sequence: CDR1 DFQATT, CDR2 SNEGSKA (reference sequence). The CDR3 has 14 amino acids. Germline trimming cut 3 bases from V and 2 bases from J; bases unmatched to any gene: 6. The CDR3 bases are TGCAGTGCTAGGAGTCTAGCGGTTCAAGAGACCCAGTACTTC. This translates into CSARSLAVQETQYF.

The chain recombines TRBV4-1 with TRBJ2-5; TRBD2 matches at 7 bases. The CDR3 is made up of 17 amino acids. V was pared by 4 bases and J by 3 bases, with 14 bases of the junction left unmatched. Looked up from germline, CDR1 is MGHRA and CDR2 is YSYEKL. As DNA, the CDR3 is TGCGCCAGCAGCCCCATCTTTCCGGGACTACCGAAAGAGACCCAGTACTTC. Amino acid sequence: CASSPIFPGLPKETQYF.

As DNA, the CDR3 is TGTGCCAGCAGACCCGCCGGGACTGGAGAGACCCAGTACTTC. Amino acid sequence: CASRPAGTGETQYF. The V call is TRBV9, the J call TRBJ2-5; D perhaps matches TRBD2 (6 bases). CDR1 is SGDLS and CDR2 is YYNGEE in the germline V gene. The CDR3 is 14 residues long. Trimming removed 5 bases at V and 4 bases at J, with 15 bases between.

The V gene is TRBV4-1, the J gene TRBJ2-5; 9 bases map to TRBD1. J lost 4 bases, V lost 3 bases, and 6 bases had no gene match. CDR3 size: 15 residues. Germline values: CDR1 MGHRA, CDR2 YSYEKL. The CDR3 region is CASSQGDRDLETQYF. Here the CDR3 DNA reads TGCGCCAGCAGCCAGGGGGACAGGGACTTAGAGACCCAGTACTTC.

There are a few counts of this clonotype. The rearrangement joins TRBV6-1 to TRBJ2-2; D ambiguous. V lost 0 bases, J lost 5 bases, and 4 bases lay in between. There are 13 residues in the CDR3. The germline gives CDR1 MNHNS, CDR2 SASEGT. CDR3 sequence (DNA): TGTGCCAGCAGTGAAGCGAGAACCGGGGAGCTGTTTTTT. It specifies CASSEARTGELFF.

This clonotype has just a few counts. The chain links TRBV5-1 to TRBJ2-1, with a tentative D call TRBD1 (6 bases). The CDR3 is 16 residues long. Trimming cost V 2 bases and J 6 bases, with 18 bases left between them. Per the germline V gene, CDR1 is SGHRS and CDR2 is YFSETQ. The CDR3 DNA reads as TGCGCCAGCAGCTTTGCCTTTACAGGGTCAGGCAATGAGCAGTTCTTC. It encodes CASSFAFTGSGNEQFF. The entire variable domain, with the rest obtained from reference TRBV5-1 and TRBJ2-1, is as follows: KAGVTQTPRYLIKTRGQQVTLSCSPISGHRSVSWYQQTPGQGLQFLFEYFSETQRNKGNFPGRFSGRQFSNSRSEMNVSTLELGDSALYLCASSFAFTGSGNEQFFGPGTRLTVL.

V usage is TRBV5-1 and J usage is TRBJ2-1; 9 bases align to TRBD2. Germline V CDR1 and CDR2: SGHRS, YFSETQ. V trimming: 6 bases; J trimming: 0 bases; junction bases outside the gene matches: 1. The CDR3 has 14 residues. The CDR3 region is CASTSGNSYNEQFF. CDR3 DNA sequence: TGCGCCAGCACTAGCGGGAACTCCTACAATGAGCAGTTCTTC.

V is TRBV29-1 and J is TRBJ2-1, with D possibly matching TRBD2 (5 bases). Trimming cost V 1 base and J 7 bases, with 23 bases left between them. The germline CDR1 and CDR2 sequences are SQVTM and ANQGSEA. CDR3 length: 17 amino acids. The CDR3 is CSVEGVRAGLRRNEQFF. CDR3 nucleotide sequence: TGCAGCGTTGAAGGGGTCCGAGCCGGACTTAGGAGGAATGAGCAGTTCTTC.

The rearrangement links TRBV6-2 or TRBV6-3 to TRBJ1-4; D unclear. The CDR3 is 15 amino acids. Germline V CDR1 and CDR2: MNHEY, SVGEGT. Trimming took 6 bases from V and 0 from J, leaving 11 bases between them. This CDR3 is CASSPRFPTNEKLFF. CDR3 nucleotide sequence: TGTGCCAGCAGCCCTAGGTTCCCAACTAATGAAAAACTGTTTTTT.